This entry is about one T cell receptor (beta chain). The sample originates from a study of blood T cell repertoires in COVID-19. On the study more broadly: Samples of COVID-19 (acute and convalescent) were obtained from the United States, Italy and Spain. T cells, B-cell-depleted T cells, or PBMCs supplied cDNA or gDNA.

Authors' processing steps: Reference gene primer amplification gave nucleated cell count estimates. TCRdb keeps only in-frame clones here, not all; method: immunoSEQ multiplex PCR. V, J and clone size are those of that table, while D and trimming were read from the DNA. The sample lists a few hundred thousand clones, approximately 81% occurring once. CDR3 length: 15 amino acids. The specimen sequenced was peripheral blood. The TCR comes from a young woman with acute or convalescent COVID-19. V is TRBV21-1 and J is TRBJ2-2; the D call TRBD1 from the table was never checked on the DNA. TRBV21-1 is labeled a pseudogene. CDR3: CASSKQGTNTGELFF. Here the CDR3 DNA reads TGTGCCAGCAGCAAACAGGGGACGAACACCGGGGAGCTGTTTTTT.